The rows below give T cell receptor beta chains drawn from one sample of a study of cytomegalovirus exposure and HLA in healthy donors. Repertoires were generated with immunoSEQ multiplex PCR, while TCRdb's copy carries only in-frame clones and drops some. This table holds 200,000 or so clones, around 79% found once. Material for sequencing was PBMCs. The receptor source for this set is a male donor in good health and CMV-seropositive. Each CDR3 is given without its conserved first and last residue. Size tells how often a clone was seen (once, few, many) or the class of an expanded clone, and some rows leave it out.

few,TRBJ2-7,TRBV9,ASSVGGTGAHEQY
once,TRBJ2-7,TRBV13,ASSSTGGTYEQY
-,TRBJ2-7,TRBV28,ASRPQSGRYLSYEQY
-,TRBJ1-2,TRBV7-8,ASSLASTASFGYT
-,TRBJ1-3,TRBV4-3,ASSQTMTGSGNTIY
-,TRBJ2-3,TRBV6-4,ASSDTGFSTDTQY
-,TRBJ1-2,TRBV6-5,ASSENRVYT
few,TRBJ1-5,TRBV28,ASTSRGVPPQH
once,TRBJ2-1,TRBV7-6,ASSLQVAGVYNEQF
once,TRBJ2-5,TRBV29-1,SVARGSETQY
-,TRBJ2-7,TRBV6-4,ASPPGQGPYEQY
-,TRBJ2-7,TRBV6-1,ASVPIGGVHEQY
-,TRBJ1-6,TRBV6-4,ASSVQGANSPLH
-,TRBJ1-5,TRBV9,ASSVDPGQPQH
-,TRBJ2-3,TRBV7-3,ASSQGQTTDTQY
-,TRBJ2-3,TRBV6-1,ASKLGAGTDTQY
few,TRBJ2-7,TRBV4-1,ASSPYDRYGSYEQY
-,TRBJ2-5,TRBV30,AWSDRGRGQETQY
-,TRBJ2-7,TRBV4-3,ASSRILNKGLAGAPYEQY
-,TRBJ2-3,TRBV7-2,ASSQHRTSTDTQY
-,-,TRBV11-3,ASSFSGTPYEQY
-,TRBJ1-3,TRBV4-1,ASSQGPGETYLTSGNTIY
-,TRBJ1-5,TRBV19,ASKGRGGVSNQPQH
-,TRBJ2-5,TRBV9,ASSVGTTQETQY
-,TRBJ2-2,TRBV13,ASSSRGGNTGELF
-,TRBJ2-5,TRBV6-6,ASSTPEPGKQETHY
-,TRBJ2-1,TRBV9,ASSVRGGVVQNEQF
few,TRBJ2-5,TRBV5-5,ASSLAVETQY
-,TRBJ1-1,TRBV19,ASSQTGGASTEAF
-,TRBJ1-5,TRBV2,ASRDRVVNQPQH
-,TRBJ2-5,TRBV28,ASSLSLGQGAETQY
-,TRBJ2-5,TRBV9,ASSPQRRGSQETQY
few,TRBJ2-5,TRBV19,ASSMQGEETQY
few,TRBJ2-7,TRBV7-3,ASSPSPNDYEQY
once,TRBJ1-1,TRBV16,ASSQSIGTEEAF
few,TRBJ1-2,TRBV2,ASRDRGGYT
-,TRBJ2-5,TRBV5-6,ASSLSAGQETQY
few,TRBJ2-7,TRBV9,ASSVGAGRNEQY
few,TRBJ2-2,TRBV4-1,ASSLGRNTGELF
-,TRBJ2-5,TRBV7-2,ASSPQPGAETQY
once,TRBJ2-1,TRBV5-1,ASSSPPEGLYNEQF
-,TRBJ2-7,TRBV18,ASSPQREGREQY
-,TRBJ2-7,TRBV9,ASSVSGTTKEQY
-,TRBJ2-2,TRBV30,AWSVLNGAGELF
-,TRBJ2-3,TRBV7-3,ASSQPVAGGPDTQY
few,TRBJ2-7,TRBV18,ASSPAMEYEQY
-,TRBJ2-3,TRBV5-5,ASSLGTGMGPTDTQY
-,TRBJ2-1,TRBV25-1,ASSAPGLGLNEQF
-,TRBJ2-5,TRBV5-4,ASSLTSGRYETQY
once,TRBJ2-7,TRBV2,ASTGGREQY